The 10 T cell receptor beta chains in this list originate from one sample, sequenced in a study of T cell changes during pregnancy in multiple sclerosis. This table comes from immunoSEQ multiplex PCR, and its TCRdb copy is limited to in-frame clones, with some not included. Among under 70,000 clones, roughly nine tenths were seen once, and the ten largest hold 0.6% to 0.9%. The specimen comprised CD4+ T cells from peripheral blood mononuclear cells, sampled in the first trimester of pregnancy. The receptors stem from a female donor with multiple sclerosis, enrolled in a pregnancy study.

The gene calls are TRBV2 and TRBJ2-3; unclear D gene. Trimming left V 4 bases short and J 3 bases short, with 17 bases between. The CDR3 has 16 residues. Germline values: CDR1 SNHLY, CDR2 FYNNEI. CDR3: CASSALFSLGTDTQYF. Here the CDR3 DNA reads TGTGCCAGCAGTGCTTTGTTCAGTCTAGGAACAGATACGCAGTATTTT. Looking up the rest from reference TRBV2 and TRBJ2-3 gives the full variable domain: EPEVTQTPSHQVTQMGQEVILRCVPISNHLYFYWYRQILGQKVEFLVSFYNNEISEKSEIFDDQFSVERPDGSNFTLKIRSTKLEDSAMYFCASSALFSLGTDTQYFGPGTRLTVL.

V is TRBV7-2 and J is TRBJ2-4; the match to TRBD2 covers 11 bases. The CDR3 has 17 amino acids. Germline V gene lookup returns CDR1 SGHTA and CDR2 FQGNSA. Trimming cost V 2 bases and J 8 bases; bases outside gene matches: 11. As DNA, the CDR3 is TGTGCCAGCAGCTTAATTGGAGTAGCGGGGGGGCCAGACATTCAGTACTTC. Its translation: CASSLIGVAGGPDIQYF.

As for this clone: The conserved phenylalanine or tryptophan is not found at the CDR3 terminus, so this likely reflects a read error. It is unclear where the CDR3 begins or ends on the DNA, so no DNA is shown, and the CDR3 is as TCRdb lists it. The chain has TRBV29-1 and TRBJ1-2; the table calls TRBD1, which could not be checked here. CDR1 is SQVTM and CDR2 is ANQGSEA in the germline V gene. With termini counted, the CDR3 has 12 amino acids. The CDR3 is CSVKLTGGTLVV.

The V gene is TRBV18, the J gene TRBJ1-4, with 7 bases that match TRBD1. The CDR3 sequence is 14 residues long. Germline CDR1 is KGHSH and CDR2 is LQKENI. The J segment lost 8 bases and the V segment lost 6 bases, leaving 9 bases of the junction unmatched. CDR3 DNA: TGTGCCAGCTCGCCCAGGGGGTTTGGAGAAAAACTGTTTTTT. This codes for CASSPRGFGEKLFF.

This chain uses TRBV7-7 with TRBJ2-5; 9 nucleotides align to TRBD1. V lost 5 bases, J lost 11 bases, and 9 bases stayed unmatched. The CDR3 has 13 residues. Germline assignment: CDR1 SSHAT and CDR2 FNYEAQ (reference sequence). The CDR3 DNA is TGTGCCAGCAGCACGACAGGGGGTCGGGAGCAGTACTTC. Protein product: CASSTTGGREQYF.

CDR3 residues: CASSVGSGLAADYEQYF. In DNA, the CDR3 is TGTGCCAGCAGCGTAGGGTCTGGACTAGCCGCGGACTACGAGCAGTACTTC. V and J are TRBV9 and TRBJ2-7; 8 bases fit TRBD2. CDR3 size: 17 residues. Germline values: CDR1 SGDLS, CDR2 YYNGEE. V was pared by 0 bases and J by 3 bases, with 11 bases of the junction left unmatched.

CDR3 nucleotide sequence: TGTGCCAGTAGCGTTAAGACAGGAACCGGCTCTGGGGCCAACGTCCTGACTTTC. It is translated as CASSVKTGTGSGANVLTF. The rearrangement joins TRBV19 to TRBJ2-6; D possibly corresponds to TRBD1 (6 bases). The germline V gene has CDR1 LNHDA and CDR2 SQIVND (reference sequence). V was cut by 6 bases and J by 0 bases, with 18 bases left in between. The CDR3 length is 18 residues.

The CDR3 DNA reads TGTGCCAGCAGCCGCCGTGGAGCGGGGACGGGCTACAATGAGCAGTTCTTC. Translating gives CASSRRGAGTGYNEQFF. The chain combines TRBV7-2 with TRBJ2-1, with TRBD2 matching over 7 bases. This CDR3 is 17 amino acids long. The germline gives CDR1 SGHTA, CDR2 FQGNSA. V lost 5 bases and J lost 3; bases outside the gene matches: 13.

The chain carries TRBV6-5 and TRBJ2-7; 8 bases are a match to TRBD2. Trimming at V came to 8 bases and at J to 0 bases, leaving 6 bases not matched to a gene. Germline V gene lookup returns CDR1 MNHEY and CDR2 SVGAGI. The CDR3 totals 14 residues. For the CDR3, the DNA is TGTGCCAGCCGGATAGCGGGGATCTCCTACGAGCAGTACTTC. Its protein product is CASRIAGISYEQYF.

The genes are TRBV25-1 and TRBJ1-1; 12 nucleotides line up with TRBD1. The CDR3 loop spans 17 amino acids. The V and J ends lost 4 bases and 8 bases, in that order; junction bases with no gene match: 14. Germline loops: CDR1 MGHDK, CDR2 SYGVNS. CDR3 sequence: CASSVRKGDRGPEEAFF. CDR3 in DNA: TGTGCCAGCAGTGTAAGAAAGGGGGACAGGGGGCCAGAAGAAGCTTTCTTT. Full variable domain (rest looked up from reference TRBV25-1 and TRBJ1-1): EADIYQTPRYLVIGTGKKITLECSQTMGHDKMYWYQQDPGMELHLIHYSYGVNSTEKGDLSSESTVSRIRTEHFPLTLESARPSHTSQYLCASSVRKGDRGPEEAFFGQGTRLTVV.